The rows below give T cell receptor beta chains drawn from one sample of a study of T cell responses to AZD1222 COVID-19 vaccine. TCRdb's table, derived via immunoSEQ multiplex PCR, lists solely in-frame clones and lacks some. The sample lists 130,000 to 150,000 clones, 91% occurring once. Here the sequenced sample was peripheral blood, taken on day 0 of AZD1222 vaccination. The receptors were gathered from an adult in good health. Both conserved end residues are part of each CDR3.

V gene | CDR3 protein
TRBV19 | CASSIAQHDGYTF
TRBV12-2 | CASRPPYRDRVYNEQFF
TRBV7-9 | CASSSLSGRSVYEQYF
TRBV5-4 | CASQRDFNSPLHF
TRBV28 | CASSSGLAGGPREETQYF
TRBV9 | CASTPGTNTGELFF
TRBV11-2 | CASSLEGSSGSPLHF
TRBV28 | CASSHTLQPQHF
TRBV7-2 | CASSLRKTYPPRVVEAFF
TRBV9 | CASSGGGTNYGYTF
TRBV11-2 | CASSSNLADTQYF
TRBV5-8 | CASSFGTRNTGELFF
TRBV28 | CASSLLAGGGQPQHF
TRBV11-2 | CASSSFYEQYF
TRBV2 | CASSEMDEKLFF
TRBV7-2 | CASSLVFGSDEKLFF
TRBV6-6 | CASSPWGVGETQYF
TRBV3-1/TRBV3-2 | CASITTGRTQYF
TRBV2 | CASSSDRVNQPQHF
TRBV7-2 | CASTMGGFTEAFF
TRBV20-1 | CSASTKINQPQHF
TRBV5-4 | CASSSGRDRGSETQYF
TRBV19 | CATPMRTEAFF
TRBV7-2 | CASSSPSWREGSKYTQYF
TRBV7-2 | CASSFGPAQSGNTIYF
TRBV27 | CASSRDRRMNTEAFF
TRBV16 | CASSQSMGQGYTF
TRBV27 | CASSLSYRNSYEQYF
TRBV4-3 | CASSQVDRIYTEAFF
TRBV5-6 | CASSLGGSPYEQYF
TRBV20-1 | CSAINAGELFF
TRBV24-1 | CATSDLPADTQYF
TRBV9 | CASSVGQGGYEQYF
TRBV15 | CATSRTDQGLPNEQFF
TRBV11-2 | CASSETSGPYEQYF
TRBV4-3 | CASSHRLAGGTYNEQFF
TRBV7-8 | CASSLEVAGASGNTIYF
TRBV11-2 | CASSLSRGGEKLFF
TRBV20-1 | CSATRGDGYTF
TRBV9 | CASSRPGRGGPETQYF
TRBV14 | CASSQADWSLPYEQYF
TRBV10-3 | CAISEGDYSNQPQHF
TRBV2 | CASSRLENTQYF
TRBV28 | CASRRLSYGYTF
TRBV4-2 | CASRGTSGRYEQYF
TRBV9 | CASSVALGTSGSRSIGEQFF
TRBV7-2 | CASSFVGTTNTGELFF
TRBV12-5 | CASGLATRGVEQYF
TRBV28 | CASIPDSSNQPQHF
TRBV15 | CATSRDYGTANEKLFF
TRBV19 | CASGDRDGELFF
TRBV7-6 | CASSSLGQTGRRSNEKLFF
TRBV4-2 | CASSQEAGSSGNTIYF